A selection of T cell receptor beta chains follows, all from one sample in a study of Graves' ophthalmopathy and Graves' hyperthyroidism. In TCRdb, the multiplex PCR reads were re-called with MiXCR into one record per CDR3 protein. In the table there are about 340,000 distinct CDR3 sequences, roughly a sixth of which are singletons. Specimen: peripheral blood. These receptors were obtained from an adult man with Graves' ophthalmopathy. Both conserved end residues are part of each CDR3.

V | CDR3
TRBV10-2 | CASSDIGTGDYEQYF
TRBV13 | CASSLGVERGPSYEQYF
TRBV20-1 | CSAGTSGGPWETQYF
TRBV6-1 | CASSRILGQGFSGYTF
TRBV27 | CASSPITGLNPEAFF
TRBV11-1 | CASSLGPQGIRDQPQHF
TRBV19 | CASSIASLREQYF
TRBV11-2 | CASNREEEETQYF
TRBV6-2/TRBV6-3 | CASSFGKWQYF
TRBV27 | CASRETPDRRNSPLHF
TRBV7-3 | CASSTDRLSPLHF
TRBV19 | CASSSHSEAFF
TRBV2 | CASRGTGGPQHF
TRBV4-2 | CASSHAKGVFYGYTF
TRBV7-2 | CASGTGQRNGYTF
TRBV20-1 | CSARTTGGVTGELFF
TRBV6-1 | CASSPDRGEAFF
TRBV29-1 | CSVQPGPEYF
TRBV18 | CASSRVRGGNQPQHF
TRBV20-1 | CSAKSGGVNQPQHF
TRBV11-2 | CASSSNLLNTGEPFF
TRBV19 | CASSIRGPLSQPQHF
TRBV11-2 | CASSPKRTRNTGELFF
TRBV24-1 | CATQGQGPDEQYF
TRBV4-1 | CASSLAGGPVGELFF
TRBV4-2 | CASSQAGQGGAFF
TRBV7-8 | CASSWDRGETQYF
TRBV30 | CAWSDTTGGDEQYF
TRBV12-3/TRBV12-4 | CASRSRGNQPQHF
TRBV7-9 | CASSLGSYYGYTF
TRBV19 | CASSSQGWGEQETQYF
TRBV20-1 | CSARRVGQETQYF
TRBV28 | CASSTGQLFGSNQPQHF
TRBV12-3/TRBV12-4 | CASSLSQSYEQYF
TRBV15 | CATSRDLGRMAQPQHF
TRBV5-1 | CASSGGDARSYGYTF
TRBV7-8 | CASSIGTSGGETQYF
TRBV12-3/TRBV12-4 | CASSPWDSLGAKNIQYF
TRBV27 | CASSLLSRRETQYF
TRBV11-2 | CASSLAVNEQYF
TRBV7-2 | CASSTEGYRNQPQHF
TRBV12-3/TRBV12-4 | CASSYPGRTEAFF
TRBV6-5 | CASTRGGQPQHF
TRBV7-2 | CASREALQETQYF
TRBV29-1 | CSVQGALAYEQYF
TRBV27 | CASSFIQGALYNSPLHF
TRBV7-6 | CASSLYVTGGASEQYF
TRBV6-5 | CASSPSRGGVETQYF
TRBV5-1 | CASSYGTATEAFF